These 25 T cell receptor beta chains came from one sample sequenced in a study of CD8+CD57+ T cells in acquired aplastic anemia. Both TCR beta VDJ combination and CDR3 sequence profiling were carried out. Genomic DNA was the template for this profiling. TCRdb ran MiXCR on the reads and lists one entry per CDR3 protein. The sample contains about half a million distinct CDR3 sequences, around a third of which appear only once. Patients who underwent sequencing had shown CD8+CD57+ cell expansion by flow cytometry. The sequenced sample consisted of sorted CD4+, CD8+, or CD8+CD57+ T cells (not recorded which) from PBMCs. These receptors originate from a human donor with aplastic anemia.

This chain uses TRBV25-1 with TRBJ2-5; D remains ambiguous. Trimming took 5 bases from V and 9 from J, leaving 10 bases between them. Germline CDR1 and CDR2: MGHDK and SYGVNS. The CDR3 consists of 11 residues. CDR3 protein: CASSLTEAQYF. CDR3 bases: TGTGCCAGCAGTTTGACTGAGGCCCAGTACTTC.

This clonotype is a singleton in its sample. V and J are TRBV5-1 and TRBJ2-1; 7 nucleotides agree with TRBD1. Looked up from germline, CDR1 is SGHRS and CDR2 is YFSETQ. The CDR3 is made up of 15 amino acids. V lost 0 bases and J lost 5; bases outside the gene matches: 5. The CDR3 is CASSLEGARDNEQFF. In DNA form, the CDR3 reads TGCGCCAGCAGCTTGGAGGGGGCGCGGGACAATGAGCAGTTCTTC.

The CDR3 DNA is TGCAGCGTTCGGGCAGGGGGCCAGGAGACCCAGTACTTC. This sequence encodes CSVRAGGQETQYF. This chain connects TRBV29-1 to TRBJ2-5; 8 nucleotides line up with TRBD1. Germline CDR1 and CDR2: SQVTM and ANQGSEA. J gave up 5 bases and V 5 bases, and 7 bases lay outside the gene matches. The CDR3 runs 13 residues.

The chain couples TRBV4-1 to TRBJ2-1, with 9 nucleotides matching TRBD2. Trimming cost V 2 bases and J 7 bases; bases outside gene matches: 9. CDR1 MGHRA and CDR2 YSYEKL come from the germline V gene. CDR3 length: 16 amino acids. CDR3 nucleotides: TGCGCCAGCAGCCAAACGACTAGCGGAACGTTAAATGAGCAGTTCTTC. It translates to CASSQTTSGTLNEQFF.

The genes are TRBV20-1 and TRBJ1-4, with TRBD1 matching over 9 bases. Germline V gene data show CDR1 as DFQATT and CDR2 as SNEGSKA (reference sequence). This CDR3 spans 17 amino acids. Trimming removed 3 bases from V and 0 bases from J; junction bases left unmatched: 8. The CDR3 is CSARSRDRAPTNEKLFF. In nucleotides, the CDR3 is TGCAGTGCTAGGTCCCGGGACAGGGCTCCAACTAATGAAAAACTGTTTTTT.

This clonotype was observed a handful of times. The chain links TRBV4-1 to TRBJ1-4; D is undetermined. The germline V gene encodes CDR1 MGHRA and CDR2 YSYEKL. The CDR3 spans 16 residues. With 4 bases removed from V and 3 bases from J, the gap between germline ends came to 15 bases. The CDR3 DNA sequence: TGCGCCAGCAGCCCGAATTTTGTGAGTTCTAATGAAAAACTGTTTTTT. Amino acid sequence: CASSPNFVSSNEKLFF.

Ten or more counts support this clonotype. The rearrangement uses TRBV20-1 and TRBJ1-1, with TRBD1 matching over 10 bases. V dropped 5 bases and J dropped 5; count of bases not matched to a gene: 5. The CDR3 covers 13 residues. The germline CDR1 and CDR2 sequences are DFQATT and SNEGSKA (reference sequence). Here the CDR3 reads CSAGWDRGTEAFF. CDR3 in DNA: TGCAGTGCTGGTTGGGACAGGGGAACTGAAGCTTTCTTT.

This clonotype was counted ten times or more. This sequence joins TRBV29-1 and TRBJ1-5, with a weak D call TRBD1 (5 bases). The germline V and J ends were trimmed by 0 bases and 2 bases, with 17 bases remaining between them. CDR3 size: 17 residues. Germline V gene sequence: CDR1 SQVTM, CDR2 ANQGSEA. The CDR3 loop reads CSVEDQGAQGGNQPQHF. CDR3 nucleotides: TGCAGCGTTGAAGATCAAGGCGCCCAGGGTGGCAATCAGCCCCAGCATTTT.

This clonotype was counted only a few times. The chain couples TRBV7-2 to TRBJ2-7, with a tentative D call TRBD2 (5 bases). This CDR3 comprises 16 residues. V gave up 0 bases and J gave up 3 bases, with 15 bases separating them. CDR1 is SGHTA, CDR2 FQGNSA, per germline. The CDR3 region has the DNA TGTGCCAGCAGCTTAGCCTCTAGCCTAACAAACTACGAGCAGTACTTC. Translation gives CASSLASSLTNYEQYF.

This clonotype was recorded at least ten times. The chain is built from TRBV25-1 and TRBJ2-3; TRBD2 is a possible D gene (5 bases). There are 13 residues in the CDR3. Germline V gene sequence: CDR1 MGHDK, CDR2 SYGVNS. V was pared by 1 base and J by 8 bases, with 10 bases between. The DNA for the CDR3 is TGTGCCAGCAGTGAATCGGGTCGGGGTACGCAGTATTTT. Translation: CASSESGRGTQYF. Full variable domain (missing parts from reference TRBV25-1 and TRBJ2-3): EADIYQTPRYLVIGTGKKITLECSQTMGHDKMYWYQQDPGMELHLIHYSYGVNSTEKGDLSSESTVSRIRTEHFPLTLESARPSHTSQYLCASSESGRGTQYFGPGTRLTVL.

This chain links TRBV29-1 with TRBJ2-7; no clear D. Deletions cut 4 bases from V and 2 bases from J, with 12 bases between. There are 13 residues in the CDR3. Germline CDR1 reads SQVTM; CDR2 reads ANQGSEA. The DNA for the CDR3 is TGCAGCGTTGCCTCTGCGTTCGCCTACGAGCAGTACTTC. Protein sequence: CSVASAFAYEQYF.

This clonotype was recorded at least ten times. This chain connects TRBV29-1 to TRBJ2-1, with 7 bases matching TRBD2. Germline V gene data show CDR1 as SQVTM and CDR2 as ANQGSEA. This CDR3 contains 14 residues. V shed 2 bases and J 6 bases; nucleotides not matched to a gene: 7. The CDR3 protein is CSVERGRSGNEQFF. DNA of the CDR3: TGCAGCGTTGAACGCGGGAGATCGGGCAATGAGCAGTTCTTC.

In this sample, this clonotype turned up many times. CDR3 in amino acids: CSAKGQTSTRGYGYTF. In DNA, the CDR3 is TGCAGTGCTAAGGGACAGACCTCGACACGGGGCTATGGCTACACCTTC. V is TRBV20-1 and J is TRBJ1-2; 7 bases are a match to TRBD1. Germline CDR1 DFQATT, CDR2 SNEGSKA (reference sequence). Germline trimming cut 4 bases from V and 4 bases from J; bases unmatched to any gene: 15. CDR3 length equals 16 residues.

V and J are TRBV10-3 and TRBJ1-4; D is unclear. Germline-derived CDR1 and CDR2 are ENHRY and SYGVKD. With 4 bases removed from V and 8 bases from J, the gap between germline ends came to 5 bases. CDR3 size: 11 residues. The CDR3 loop reads CAISGGEKLFF. CDR3 sequence (DNA): TGTGCCATCAGTGGCGGGGAAAAACTGTTTTTT.

Many counts were recorded for this clonotype. V gene TRBV29-1 combines with J gene TRBJ1-1; possibly TRBD1 for D (5 bases). Between the trimmed V and J ends, which lost 4 bases and 2 bases, there was a span of 8 bases. CDR3 length: 12 residues. Germline V gene data show CDR1 as SQVTM and CDR2 as ANQGSEA. In nucleotides, the CDR3 is TGCAGCGTTGGGCAGGGAAACACTGAAGCTTTCTTT. This gives the protein CSVGQGNTEAFF.

This sequence joins TRBV12-3 or TRBV12-4 and TRBJ2-5; a weak D match, TRBD2 (5 bases). The CDR3 is made up of 12 amino acids. V was cut by 10 bases and J by 5 bases, with 14 bases left in between. The CDR3 nucleotides are TGTGCCACCCGGGGTGTCCACGAGACCCAGTACTTC. It encodes CATRGVHETQYF.

The chain joins TRBV28 to TRBJ1-5; 7 nucleotides align to TRBD1. Germline lookup yields CDR1 MDHEN and CDR2 SYDVKM. CDR3 size: 16 residues. V lost 1 base to trimming and J lost 3 bases; unmatched junction nucleotides: 6. The CDR3 is CASSLFGTASNQPQHF. The CDR3 DNA follows: TGTGCCAGCAGTTTATTTGGGACAGCCTCCAATCAGCCCCAGCATTTT.

This clonotype has at least ten counts. The chain is built from TRBV30 and TRBJ2-5; unclear D gene. Germline CDR1 and CDR2: GTSNPN and SVGIG (reference sequence). The CDR3 is 12 amino acids. Between the trimmed V and J ends, which lost 1 base and 5 bases, there was a span of 8 bases. This CDR3 is CAWSGLRETQYF. Written as DNA, the CDR3 is TGTGCCTGGAGTGGACTCAGGGAGACCCAGTACTTC.

A few counts support this clonotype. CDR3 in amino acids: CASSNTLGQGMAFF. DNA for the CDR3: TGTGCCAGCAGTAACACCCTGGGACAGGGTATGGCTTTCTTT. The rearrangement uses TRBV7-2 and TRBJ1-1, with 9 bases identical to TRBD1. CDR1 is SGHTA and CDR2 is FQGNSA in the germline V gene. CDR3 length: 14 amino acids. J gave up 11 bases and V 6 bases, and 13 bases lay outside the gene matches.

V usage is TRBV2 and J usage is TRBJ2-5, with D unclear. This CDR3 region has 13 residues. Germline V gives CDR1 SNHLY, CDR2 FYNNEI. Trimming stripped 3 bases from V and 3 bases from J, with 8 bases between. The CDR3 is CASSETRKETQYF. CDR3 DNA: TGTGCCAGCAGTGAGACCAGAAAAGAGACCCAGTACTTC.

Notes on this clonotype: A much larger clone differs from this one at a single base, so this may be a read error. The genes are TRBV4-2 and TRBJ1-5; D remains unclear. This CDR3 comprises 13 residues. Germline V lookup: CDR1 LGHNA, CDR2 YNFKEQ. V lost 0 bases and J lost 6, with 6 bases in between. The CDR3 region is CASSQDRRQPQHF. In DNA, the CDR3 is TGTGCCAGCAGCCAAGATAGGCGTCAGCCCCAGCATTTT.

There are a few counts of this clonotype. This chain links TRBV2 with TRBJ2-6; D gene unclear. This CDR3 has 12 residues. The V gene's germline CDR1 is SNHLY and CDR2 FYNNEI. Trimming cost V 7 bases and J 18 bases, with 19 bases left between them. The CDR3 coding sequence is TGTGCCAGCACTAGGATAACCGGCCTCCGGACTTTC. It yields the protein CASTRITGLRTF.

This clonotype was seen repeatedly, ten times or more. The J gene is TRBJ1-1, the V gene TRBV10-1; possibly TRBD1 for D (5 bases). Germline V CDR1 and CDR2: WNHNN, SYGVQD (reference sequence). This CDR3 is built from 14 residues. Trimming stripped 5 bases from V and 2 bases from J, with 12 bases between. CDR3 coding DNA: TGCGCCAGCAGTAGTGGGGCGCGTAACACTGAAGCTTTCTTT. It translates to CASSSGARNTEAFF.

The chain joins TRBV2 to TRBJ1-3; D remains unclear. V lost 2 bases to trimming and J lost 5 bases, with 16 bases between them. The germline V gene encodes CDR1 SNHLY and CDR2 FYNNEI. The CDR3 loop spans 16 amino acids. CDR3 sequence reads: CASSELDSRSRNTIYF. CDR3 nucleotide sequence: TGTGCCAGCAGTGAACTGGACTCAAGATCTCGAAACACCATATATTTT.

This clonotype was recorded a few times. The chain joins TRBV10-3 to TRBJ1-1; D might be TRBD1 (6 bases). Looked up from germline, CDR1 is ENHRY and CDR2 is SYGVKD. The CDR3 has 14 amino acids. Trimming shortened V by 10 bases and J by 0 bases, and 15 bases separated the two germline ends. In nucleotides, the CDR3 is TGTGCCAGCCGCGAACAGGGACTGAACACTGAAGCTTTCTTT. Translating it yields CASREQGLNTEAFF.